The 28 T cell receptor beta chains presented below share a single source sample, sequenced in a study of T-cell reconstitution after alpha-beta-depleted transplantation in children. The TCRbeta library incorporated unique molecular identifiers. TCRdb re-called the PCR reads with MiXCR, one entry per CDR3 protein. The sample carries approximately 490,000 distinct CDR3 sequences, over 9.5% recorded once. The sequencing here drew on PBMCs, taken before TCRalphabeta/CD19-depleted stem cell transplant. The receptors come from a child younger than 10 with inherited bone marrow failure, due to receive a stem cell transplant.

This clonotype has a count of ten or more. The chain recombines TRBV10-3 with TRBJ2-7, with D possibly TRBD2 on 5 matching bases. CDR1 is ENHRY, CDR2 SYGVKD, per germline. V lost 0 bases and J lost 2, with 11 bases in between. The CDR3 has 15 residues. The CDR3 region is CAISESQAGAYEQYF. The CDR3, as DNA: TGTGCCATCAGTGAGTCCCAGGCCGGGGCCTACGAGCAGTACTTC.

The sample holds many counts of this clonotype. V gene TRBV20-1 combines with J gene TRBJ2-7; D gene uncertain. V was cut by 3 bases and J by 2 bases, with 14 bases left in between. Germline assignment: CDR1 DFQATT and CDR2 SNEGSKA (reference sequence). This CDR3 comprises 14 residues. The CDR3 is CSASVAYGTYEQYF. In DNA form, the CDR3 reads TGCAGTGCTAGTGTAGCCTATGGGACCTACGAGCAGTACTTC.

This clonotype was observed at least ten times. The V and J genes are TRBV4-3 and TRBJ2-1; D is undetermined. V was cut by 0 bases and J by 4 bases, with 13 bases left in between. The CDR3 length is 16 residues. CDR1 is LGHNA, CDR2 YSLEER, per germline. The CDR3 sequence is CASSQDDWQIYNEQFF. CDR3 bases: TGCGCCAGCAGCCAAGACGACTGGCAAATATACAATGAGCAGTTCTTC.

This sequence joins TRBV28 and TRBJ2-7; the match to TRBD1 covers 7 bases. The CDR3 length is 19 residues. V shed 2 bases and J 3 bases; nucleotides not matched to a gene: 19. Germline V CDR1 and CDR2: MDHEN, SYDVKM. The CDR3, as DNA: TGTGCCAGCAGTTTACCCCCTACGACAGGGCCTTTATGGGGCTACGAGCAGTACTTC. Its protein product is CASSLPPTTGPLWGYEQYF.

This clonotype appeared a few times. V is TRBV10-3 and J is TRBJ2-1, with D uncertain. The CDR3 runs 16 residues. Deletions cut 6 bases from V and 0 bases from J, with 15 bases between. CDR1 is ENHRY and CDR2 is SYGVKD in the germline V gene. DNA of the CDR3: TGTGCCATCAGGCCCTACACGAGGAGCTCCTACAATGAGCAGTTCTTC. Translating it yields CAIRPYTRSSYNEQFF.

This clonotype was counted only a few times. The chain employs TRBV19 and TRBJ1-1; 9 bases fit TRBD1. The CDR3 has 14 residues. J lost 5 bases, V lost 7 bases, and 8 bases had no gene match. Looked up from germline, CDR1 is LNHDA and CDR2 is SQIVND (reference sequence). CDR3 sequence: CASNTGTGLTEAFF. The DNA of the CDR3 is TGTGCCAGTAATACCGGGACAGGGTTAACTGAAGCTTTCTTT.

This clonotype appeared many times. V is TRBV12-3 or TRBV12-4 and J is TRBJ2-1; D is uncertain. Trimming shortened V by 6 bases and J by 6 bases, and 12 bases separated the two germline ends. CDR3 size: 13 residues. The CDR3 here is CASRLSGVNEQFF. The CDR3 nucleotides are TGTGCCAGCAGACTTAGTGGGGTCAATGAGCAGTTCTTC.

This clonotype has at least ten counts. The chain joins TRBV6-1 to TRBJ2-1; 11 positions match TRBD2. Germline assignment: CDR1 MNHNS and CDR2 SASEGT. CDR3 length equals 15 residues. V dropped 5 bases and J dropped 3; count of bases not matched to a gene: 3. This CDR3 reads CASSRGLAVYNEQFF. The DNA for the CDR3 is TGTGCCAGCAGTCGGGGACTAGCGGTCTACAATGAGCAGTTCTTC.

The sample holds many counts of this clonotype. This chain connects TRBV10-3 to TRBJ2-7; D unclear. Trimming cost V 5 bases and J 1 base, with 6 bases left between them. The CDR3 is 12 amino acids. Looked up from germline, CDR1 is ENHRY and CDR2 is SYGVKD. CDR3 DNA sequence: TGTGCCATCAGTACCAATTCCTACGAGCAGTACTTC. It yields the protein CAISTNSYEQYF.

Remarks on this clonotype: At one boundary the junction diverges from the germline segment, which might be a read error. The V and J genes are TRBV6-2 or TRBV6-3 and TRBJ2-7; 7 nucleotides line up with TRBD2. This CDR3 region has 16 residues. Germline V lookup: CDR1 MNHEY, CDR2 SVGEGT. The DNA of the CDR3 is TGTGCCAGCAGTTACTTTGGCCCTAGCGGAGACTACGAGAAGTACTTC. This encodes CASSYFGPSGDYEKYF.

This clonotype was counted at least ten times. The V call is TRBV5-1, the J call TRBJ1-2; 9 bases match TRBD1. The trim removed 1 base at V and 4 bases at J, leaving 11 bases unmatched. CDR1 SGHRS and CDR2 YFSETQ come from the germline V gene. The CDR3 has 17 residues. The DNA for the CDR3 is TGCGCCAGCAGCTTGAACCCGGACAGGGGTGGGACCTATGGCTACACCTTC. Translation: CASSLNPDRGGTYGYTF.

This clonotype occurred many times. The chain couples TRBV5-1 to TRBJ2-1, with 12 bases aligning to TRBD2. V gave up 1 base and J gave up 7 bases; unmatched junction bases: 9. Germline V lookup: CDR1 SGHRS, CDR2 YFSETQ. The CDR3 loop spans 17 amino acids. Written as DNA, the CDR3 is TGCGCCAGCAGCTTGCGGCTAGCGGGAGGGCCAGGAAATGAGCAGTTCTTC. Residues: CASSLRLAGGPGNEQFF.

This clonotype has a count of ten or more. The J gene is TRBJ2-7, the V gene TRBV27, with D possibly being TRBD1 or TRBD2 (5 bases each). The CDR3 has 15 residues. In germline, CDR1 is MNHEY, CDR2 SMNVEV (reference sequence). The germline V and J ends were trimmed by 3 bases and 2 bases, with 14 bases remaining between them. The CDR3 bases are TGTGCCAGCAGTTTGGCCCGGGACCGAGCCTACGAGCAGTACTTC. As protein: CASSLARDRAYEQYF.

This clonotype was picked up many times. This rearrangement joins TRBV11-2 to TRBJ2-1, with a tentative D call TRBD2 (5 bases). CDR1 is SGHAT, CDR2 FQNNGV, per germline. The CDR3 runs to 14 residues. The V and J ends lost 2 bases and 8 bases respectively, with 13 bases between them. CDR3 in DNA: TGTGCCAGCAGCTTAAACCGAGAGGGCTATGAGCAGTTCTTC. Translation gives CASSLNREGYEQFF.

The sample holds many counts of this clonotype. The chain links TRBV10-3 to TRBJ2-3, with 11 nucleotides matching TRBD2. The CDR3 runs to 16 residues. J was trimmed by 4 bases and V by 4 bases; bases with no gene match: 7. Germline V gives CDR1 ENHRY, CDR2 SYGVKD. CDR3 residues: CAISGTSGSWADTQYF. The CDR3 coding sequence is TGTGCCATCAGTGGAACTAGCGGGAGTTGGGCAGATACGCAGTATTTT.

This sequence joins TRBV6-2 or TRBV6-3 and TRBJ2-1, with 8 nucleotides matching TRBD1. The germline V gene encodes CDR1 MNHEY and CDR2 SVGEGT. With 0 bases clipped from V and 8 bases from J, the junction kept 12 bases outside the gene matches. The CDR3 runs to 17 residues. The CDR3 reads CASSYSRQGTGRDEQFF. In nucleotides, the CDR3 is TGTGCCAGCAGTTACTCGAGACAGGGGACCGGACGGGATGAGCAGTTCTTC.

The chain is built from TRBV29-1 and TRBJ2-3, with D possibly TRBD1 on 6 matching bases. V was cut by 3 bases and J by 2 bases, with 12 bases left in between. This CDR3 has 14 residues. CDR1 is SQVTM, CDR2 ANQGSEA, per germline. In DNA, the CDR3 is TGCAGCGTTGACCGGGACACCCACACAGATACGCAGTATTTT. It specifies CSVDRDTHTDTQYF.

The V and J genes are TRBV12-3 or TRBV12-4 and TRBJ2-3; a weak D match, TRBD2 (5 bases). The CDR3 covers 20 residues. Trimming shortened V by 6 bases and J by 0 bases, and 28 bases separated the two germline ends. CDR3 nucleotides: TGTGCCAGCAGCCCTGCGGTAGCGCTCGCGAGTTTTACTAGCACAGATACGCAGTATTTT. Its translation: CASSPAVALASFTSTDTQYF.

V is TRBV12-3 or TRBV12-4 and J is TRBJ1-1; no definite D call. Trimming left V 0 bases short and J 8 bases short, with 10 bases between. The CDR3 sequence is 13 residues long. The CDR3 reads CASSLAWAAEAFF. The CDR3 DNA reads as TGTGCCAGCAGTTTAGCGTGGGCAGCCGAAGCTTTCTTT.

Many counts were recorded for this clonotype. The chain has TRBV11-2 and TRBJ2-7, with 8 bases matching TRBD2. This CDR3 contains 15 residues. CDR1 and CDR2 (germline): SGHAT, FQNNGV. Unmatched junction bases numbered 7, after V lost 2 bases and J lost 4 bases. Here the CDR3 reads CASSLIPSGPYEQYF. The DNA for the CDR3 is TGTGCCAGCAGCTTAATCCCTAGCGGGCCTTACGAGCAGTACTTC. Full variable domain (rest looked up from reference TRBV11-2 and TRBJ2-7): EAGVAQSPRYKIIEKRQSVAFWCNPISGHATLYWYQQILGQGPKLLIQFQNNGVVDDSQLPKDRFSAERLKGVDSTLKIQPAKLEDSAVYLCASSLIPSGPYEQYFGPGTRLTVT.

Comments on this clonotype: The germline gene is not matched at one end of the junction; a read error may be the cause. The chain carries TRBV4-3 and TRBJ2-7; D is unresolved. Germline V lookup: CDR1 LGHNA, CDR2 YSLEER. The CDR3 is 13 residues long. The CDR3 loop is CASSQDRGYDQYF. For the CDR3, the DNA is TGCGCCAGCAGCCAAGATCGAGGCTACGACCAGTACTTC.

The chain recombines TRBV4-3 with TRBJ2-7; tentatively, D is TRBD2 (6 bases). V was shortened by 0 bases and J by 0 bases, with 12 bases between the two germline ends. The CDR3 sequence is 16 residues long. Germline V lookup: CDR1 LGHNA, CDR2 YSLEER. This CDR3 is CASSQDWAGSSYEQYF. CDR3 nucleotide sequence: TGCGCCAGCAGCCAAGATTGGGCGGGGAGCTCCTACGAGCAGTACTTC.

This clonotype showed up just a few times. The chain uses TRBV4-1 and TRBJ1-4; 8 nucleotides align to TRBD1. V dropped 3 bases and J dropped 4; count of bases not matched to a gene: 4. This CDR3 is built from 15 residues. The V gene's germline CDR1 is MGHRA and CDR2 YSYEKL. Written as DNA, the CDR3 is TGCGCCAGCAGCCACCTGGGACAGGTTAATGAAAAACTGTTTTTT. Its translation: CASSHLGQVNEKLFF.

The chain couples TRBV5-6 to TRBJ2-1; 11 positions agree with TRBD1. Germline values: CDR1 SGHDT, CDR2 YYEEEE. With 3 bases clipped from V and 7 bases from J, the junction kept 6 bases outside the gene matches. This CDR3 comprises 15 residues. The CDR3 is CASSSSGTGGNEQFF. CDR3 nucleotide sequence: TGTGCCAGCAGCTCGTCCGGGACAGGGGGGAATGAGCAGTTCTTC.

This clonotype has at least ten counts. The rearrangement links TRBV18 to TRBJ1-2, with D tentatively TRBD1 (6 bases). Germline V lookup: CDR1 KGHSH, CDR2 LQKENI. V lost 5 bases to trimming and J lost 5 bases, with 12 bases between them. This CDR3 region has 13 residues. The CDR3 region has the DNA TGTGCCAGCTCATGGGACAACGGGTATGGCTACACCTTC. Its protein product is CASSWDNGYGYTF. Looking up the rest from reference TRBV18 and TRBJ1-2 gives the full variable domain: NAGVMQNPRHLVRRRGQEARLRCSPMKGHSHVYWYRQLPEEGLKFMVYLQKENIIDESGMPKERFSAEFPKEGPSILRIQQVVRGDSAAYFCASSWDNGYGYTFGSGTRLTVV.

This clonotype is a singleton in its sample. This may stem from a read error, because a much larger clone lies one nucleotide away. Here the CDR3 reads CASSATVGTGLTQAYEHYF. The CDR3 bases are TGTGCCAGCAGTGCCACCGTCGGGACAGGCCTAACTCAAGCCTACGAGCATTACTTC. The J gene is TRBJ2-7, the V gene TRBV28; the match to TRBD1 covers 8 bases. Germline CDR1 is MDHEN and CDR2 is SYDVKM. The CDR3 consists of 19 residues.

This clonotype was counted many times. The chain carries TRBV29-1 and TRBJ2-3, with D uncertain. Germline loops: CDR1 SQVTM, CDR2 ANQGSEA. CDR3 length: 16 residues. With 5 bases removed from V and 0 bases from J, the gap between germline ends came to 18 bases. CDR3 in amino acids: CSVWDLAASSTDTQYF. The CDR3 DNA follows: TGCAGCGTTTGGGATTTAGCAGCGTCTAGCACAGATACGCAGTATTTT.

This chain connects TRBV20-1 to TRBJ2-1; 8 nucleotides agree with TRBD2. The V and J ends lost 6 bases and 3 bases, in that order; junction bases with no gene match: 7. The CDR3 has 14 amino acids. Germline assignment: CDR1 DFQATT and CDR2 SNEGSKA (reference sequence). Written as DNA, the CDR3 is TGCAGTGCCCAGACTAGCGTGTTCTACAATGAGCAGTTCTTC. Encoded protein: CSAQTSVFYNEQFF.